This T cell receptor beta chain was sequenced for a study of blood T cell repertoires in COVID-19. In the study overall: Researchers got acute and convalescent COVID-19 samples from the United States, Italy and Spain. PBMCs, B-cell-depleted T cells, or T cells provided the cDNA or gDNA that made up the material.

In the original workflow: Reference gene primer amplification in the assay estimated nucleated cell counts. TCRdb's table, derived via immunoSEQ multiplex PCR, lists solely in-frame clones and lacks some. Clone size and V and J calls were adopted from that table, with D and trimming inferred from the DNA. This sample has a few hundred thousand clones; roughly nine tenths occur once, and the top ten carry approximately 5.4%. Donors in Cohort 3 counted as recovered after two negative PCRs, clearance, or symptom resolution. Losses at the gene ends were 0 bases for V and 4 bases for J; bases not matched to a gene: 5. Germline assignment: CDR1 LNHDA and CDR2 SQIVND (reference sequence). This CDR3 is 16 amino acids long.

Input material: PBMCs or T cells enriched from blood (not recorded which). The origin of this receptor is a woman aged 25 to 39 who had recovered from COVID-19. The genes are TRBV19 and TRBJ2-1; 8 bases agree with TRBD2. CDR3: CASSIDFTSGYNEQFF. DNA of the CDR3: TGTGCCAGTAGTATAGATTTTACTAGCGGTTACAATGAGCAGTTCTTC.